The clone carrying this TCR beta chain was counted ten times or more. Its antigen is not identified. This record belongs to a study of HIV-infected children after antiretroviral therapy interruption. The overall study: All children had CD4+ count above 500 and viral load below 50 copies/ml.

Unique molecular identifiers were included in an RNA-based 3' RACE TCR library. TCRdb reprocessed the 3' RACE reads with MiXCR, giving one entry per CDR3 protein. This sample has tens of thousands of distinct CDR3 sequences, with more than 3.5% found just once. Treatment reported: PENTA 11 planned treatment interruption arm or continuous ART arm. Naive CD4+ CD45RA+ CD45RO- T cells were sorted from thawed PBMCs. Overall study results and limits: By the end of treatment interruption, naive CD4+ clonality (Gini) increased. After treatment interruption started, naive CD4+ CDR3 overlap across time points dropped.

The clonotype originates from a pool of human donors with HIV. The source material was CD45RA+ CD4+ T cells from PBMCs, pooled from several time points, sampled from a donor given antiretroviral therapy, either interrupted or continuous. Described subset: naive CD4+ CD45RA+ CD45RO- T cells.

CDR3 in amino acids: CASSLRAGGTGELFF. CDR3 in DNA: TGTGCCAGCAGTTTACGGGCAGGGGGCACCGGGGAGCTGTTTTTT. V gene TRBV28 combines with J gene TRBJ2-2; 7 nucleotides agree with TRBD1. Trimming removed 2 bases from V and 4 bases from J; junction bases left unmatched: 4. Germline-derived CDR1 and CDR2 are MDHEN and SYDVKM. The CDR3 is 15 amino acids.